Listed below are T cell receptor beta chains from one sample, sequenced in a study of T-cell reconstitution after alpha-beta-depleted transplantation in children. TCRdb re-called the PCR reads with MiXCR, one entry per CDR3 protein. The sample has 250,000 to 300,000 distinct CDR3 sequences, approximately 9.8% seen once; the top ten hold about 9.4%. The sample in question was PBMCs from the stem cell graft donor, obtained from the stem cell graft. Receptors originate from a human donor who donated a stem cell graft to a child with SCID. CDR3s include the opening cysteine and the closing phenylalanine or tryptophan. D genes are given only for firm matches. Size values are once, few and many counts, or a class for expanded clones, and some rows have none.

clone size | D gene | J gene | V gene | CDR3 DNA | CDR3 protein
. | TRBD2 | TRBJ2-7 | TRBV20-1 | TGCAATGCTGGGACTAGCGGGACCTACGAGCAGTACTTC | CNAGTSGTYEQYF
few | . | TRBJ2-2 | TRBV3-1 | TGTGCCAGCAGCCCCCGACGAGGGGACCCCACCGGGGAGCTGTTTTTT | CASSPRRGDPTGELFF
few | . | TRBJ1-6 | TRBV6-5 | TGTGCCAGCAGTTACTCCCGACAGACCGGCCTCGATTCACCCCTCCACTTT | CASSYSRQTGLDSPLHF
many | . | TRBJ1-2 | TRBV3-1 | TGTGCCAGCAGCCAAGTTGGGCAGGGACTCTATGGCTACACCTTC | CASSQVGQGLYGYTF
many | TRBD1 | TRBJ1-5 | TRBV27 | TGTGCCAGCAGACCGGACAGGGTTAGCAATCAGCCCCAGCATTTT | CASRPDRVSNQPQHF
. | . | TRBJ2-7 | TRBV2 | TGTGCCAGCAGTGAAGACGTTCGCAGGAGCTACGAGCAGTACTTC | CASSEDVRRSYEQYF
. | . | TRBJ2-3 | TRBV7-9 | TGTGCCAGCAGCCACAATGGAGATACGCAGTATTTT | CASSHNGDTQYF
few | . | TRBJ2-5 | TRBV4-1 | TGCGCCAGCAGCCCCCAAGCCCTGATGGGGGAGACCCAGTACTTC | CASSPQALMGETQYF
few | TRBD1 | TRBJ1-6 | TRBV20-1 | TGCAGTGCTAGAGCCTCGGGACAGACTAATTCACCCCTCCACTTT | CSARASGQTNSPLHF
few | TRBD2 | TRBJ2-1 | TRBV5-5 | TGTGCCAGCAGCTGGCCGGGACTAGCCGGATACAATGAGCAGTTCTTC | CASSWPGLAGYNEQFF
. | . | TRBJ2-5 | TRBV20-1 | TGCAGTGCTAGAGATTTACAGGGCGAGACCCAGTACTTC | CSARDLQGETQYF
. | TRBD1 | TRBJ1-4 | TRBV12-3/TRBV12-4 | TGTGCCAGCAGTTCCACATGGACAGGGAATAATGAAAAACTGTTTTTT | CASSSTWTGNNEKLFF
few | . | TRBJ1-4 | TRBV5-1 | TGCGCCAGCAGCCCACCCGGGCAGGAAAAACTGTTTTTT | CASSPPGQEKLFF
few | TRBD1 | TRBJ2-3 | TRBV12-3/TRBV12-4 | TGTGCCAGCATCCGGAGACAGGGGTTAGATACGCAGTATTTT | CASIRRQGLDTQYF
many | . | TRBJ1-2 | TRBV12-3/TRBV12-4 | TGTGCCAGCACTCTGACAGCCTATGGCTACACCTTC | CASTLTAYGYTF
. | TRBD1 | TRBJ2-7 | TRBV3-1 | TGTGCCAGCAGCCAAAGGGGGCTGGCCTACGAGCAGTACTTC | CASSQRGLAYEQYF
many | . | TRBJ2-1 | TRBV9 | TGTGCCAGCAGGGGAAATGAGCAGTTCTTC | CASRGNEQFF
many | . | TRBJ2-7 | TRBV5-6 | TGTGCCAGCAGCTTGGGGTACCAACAGGGTAACGAGCAGTACTTC | CASSLGYQQGNEQYF
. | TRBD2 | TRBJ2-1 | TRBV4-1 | TGCGCCAGCAGCCAGGGTCCAGCGGGGGGCGACAGCTCCTACAATGAGCAGTTCTTC | CASSQGPAGGDSSYNEQFF
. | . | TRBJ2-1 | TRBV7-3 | TGTGCCAGCAGCTTATCCGGGGGTACCTCCTACAATGAGCAGTTCTTC | CASSLSGGTSYNEQFF
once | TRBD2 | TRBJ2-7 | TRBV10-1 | TGCGCCAGCAGTGATGCGGTTGGGAGGGGCGAGCAGTACTTC | CASSDAVGRGEQYF
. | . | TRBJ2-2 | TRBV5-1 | TGCGCCAGCAGCTTGGCAGCGGCCACCGGGGAGCTGTTTTTT | CASSLAAATGELFF
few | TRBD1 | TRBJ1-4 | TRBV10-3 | TGTGCCACCCAGGGACAGCTTAATGAAAAACTGTTTTTT | CATQGQLNEKLFF
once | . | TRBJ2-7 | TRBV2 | TGTGCCAGCATTAGGGTCCTCTACGAGCAGTACTTC | CASIRVLYEQYF
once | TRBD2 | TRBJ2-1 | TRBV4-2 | TGTGCCAGCAGCCAAGGTCGCGGACTAGCGGGCATCTGGAATGAGCAGTTCTTC | CASSQGRGLAGIWNEQFF
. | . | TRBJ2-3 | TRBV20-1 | TGCAGTGCTAGAGATCAGTTTACTACCGTCACAGATACGCAGTATTTT | CSARDQFTTVTDTQYF
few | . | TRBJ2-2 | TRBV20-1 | TGCAGTGCTAGAGTCTCCCCCGGGGAGCTGTTTTTT | CSARVSPGELFF
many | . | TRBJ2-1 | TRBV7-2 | TGTGCCAGCAGTTTTAGGTCCGGGGGACACAATGAGCAGTTCTTC | CASSFRSGGHNEQFF
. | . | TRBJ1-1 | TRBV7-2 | TGTGCCAGCAGCGAGGGGCCGAACACTGAAGCTTTCTTT | CASSEGPNTEAFF
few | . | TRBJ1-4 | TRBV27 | TGTGCCAGCAGTGAGCTGGGGGCCCCTGCCGGGAGGGAAAAACTGTTTTTT | CASSELGAPAGREKLFF
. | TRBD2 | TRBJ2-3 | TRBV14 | TGTGCCAGCAGCCGCCCTTTAGCGGGGGGTATATGGACAGATACGCAGTATTTT | CASSRPLAGGIWTDTQYF
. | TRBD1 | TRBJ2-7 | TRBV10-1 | TGCGCCAGCAGTGACTTCCCTATCGGGACAGGATCCCGCTACGAGCAGTACTTC | CASSDFPIGTGSRYEQYF
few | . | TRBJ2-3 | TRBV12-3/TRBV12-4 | TGTGCCAGCACCCAACTTAGAGGGGCGGATACGCAGTATTTT | CASTQLRGADTQYF
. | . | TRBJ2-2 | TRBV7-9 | TGTGCCAGCAGCCCTGCGGGACTCAAGAACACCGGGGAGCTGTTTTTT | CASSPAGLKNTGELFF
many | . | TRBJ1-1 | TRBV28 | TGTGCCAGCAGACCTGGGACGAACATTAACACTGAAGCTTTCTTT | CASRPGTNINTEAFF
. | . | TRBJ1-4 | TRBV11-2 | TGTGCCAGCAGCTTATACGGGTCCGAAAAACTGTTTTTT | CASSLYGSEKLFF
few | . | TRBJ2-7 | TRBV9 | TGTGCCAGCAGCGTAGGCGGCAGTAGCTCCTACGAGCAGTACTTC | CASSVGGSSSYEQYF
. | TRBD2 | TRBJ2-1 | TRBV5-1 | TGCGCCAGCAGCCCGGGACTAGCGGGGGGGCCTTCCTACAATGAGCAGTTCTTC | CASSPGLAGGPSYNEQFF
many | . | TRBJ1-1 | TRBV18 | TGTGCCAGCTCACCACAGGGGGGGGGCACTGAAGCTTTCTTT | CASSPQGGGTEAFF
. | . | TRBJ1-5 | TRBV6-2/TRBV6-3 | TGTGCCAGCAGGAGCGGACCGATAGAGCATCAGCCCCAGCATTTT | CASRSGPIEHQPQHF
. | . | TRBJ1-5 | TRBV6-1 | TGTGCCAGCAGTCCCGGGGTTGTGGGGGCGAGTAGCAATCAGCCCCAGCATTTT | CASSPGVVGASSNQPQHF
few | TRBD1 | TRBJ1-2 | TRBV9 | TGTGCCAGCAGCGGAGACAGGGAACAACCCCATGGCTACACCTTC | CASSGDREQPHGYTF
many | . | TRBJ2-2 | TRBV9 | TGTGCCAGCAGCTCGGGGATCGGGGAGCTGTTTTTT | CASSSGIGELFF
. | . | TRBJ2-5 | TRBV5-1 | TGCGCCAGCAGCTTGGCCCCCTCAGGAAACCAAGAGACCCAGTACTTC | CASSLAPSGNQETQYF
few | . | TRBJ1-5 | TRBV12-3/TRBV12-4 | TGTGCCAGCAGCCGGGACACCGGGGTAAGTGGCAATCAGCCCCAGCATTTT | CASSRDTGVSGNQPQHF
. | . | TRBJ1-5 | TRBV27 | TGTGCCAGCAGTACCGGGAGTAGCAATCAGCCCCAGCATTTT | CASSTGSSNQPQHF